This TCR beta chain is drawn from a study of CD8+ T cells in alopecia areata. Study observations and caveats: Alopecia totalis/universalis scalp especially showed more expanded CD8+ clones than normal scalp.

The CDR3 covers 12 residues. V lost 2 bases, J lost 7 bases, and 9 bases lay in between. Germline V gives CDR1 SNHLY, CDR2 FYNNEI. Once RNA had been extracted, it was reverse transcribed into cDNA to act as the sequencing template. Sequencing was performed with immunoSEQ multiplex PCR; in TCRdb, only in-frame clones are kept and a portion is missing. There are roughly 150,000 clones in the sample; 62% occur only once, and 35% to 40% lies in the top ten. As regards this clone: No antigen is known for it.

The authors sorted CD4+ and CD8+ T cells from PBMCs. The chain links TRBV2 to TRBJ2-7; D is possibly TRBD1 (6 bases). Sequenced input: CD8+ T cells sorted from blood. This clonotype originated in a human donor in good health. CDR3 loop: CASSETGPEQYF. CDR3 coding DNA: TGTGCCAGCAGTGAAACAGGGCCGGAGCAGTACTTC.